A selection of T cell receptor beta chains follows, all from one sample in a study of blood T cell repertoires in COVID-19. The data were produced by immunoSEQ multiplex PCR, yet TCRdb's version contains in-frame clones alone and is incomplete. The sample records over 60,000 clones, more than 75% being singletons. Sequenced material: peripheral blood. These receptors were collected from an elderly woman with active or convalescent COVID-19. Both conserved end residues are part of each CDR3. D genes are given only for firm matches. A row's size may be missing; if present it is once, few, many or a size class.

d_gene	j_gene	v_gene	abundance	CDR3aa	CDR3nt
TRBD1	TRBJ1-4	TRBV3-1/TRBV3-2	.	CASSQPFRTGEILFF	TGTGCCAGCAGCCAACCTTTTCGGACAGGGGAAATACTGTTTTTT
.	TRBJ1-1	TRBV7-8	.	CASSSAGNTEAFF	TGTGCCAGCAGCTCCGCGGGGAACACTGAAGCTTTCTTT
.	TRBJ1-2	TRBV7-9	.	CASTSVVASFYGYTF	TGTGCCAGCACCTCAGTGGTTGCATCATTTTATGGCTACACCTTC
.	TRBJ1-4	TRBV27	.	CASSLWGTNEKLFF	TGTGCCAGCAGTTTATGGGGCACTAATGAAAAACTGTTTTTT
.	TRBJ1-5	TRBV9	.	CASSAQGLNQPQHF	TGTGCCAGCAGCGCCCAGGGGCTCAATCAGCCCCAGCATTTT
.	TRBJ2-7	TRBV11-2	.	CASSGGDGEQYF	TGTGCCAGCAGCGGAGGGGATGGCGAGCAGTACTTC
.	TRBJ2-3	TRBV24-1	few	CATSDPPTDTQYF	TGTGCCACCAGTGATCCCCCTACAGATACGCAGTATTTT
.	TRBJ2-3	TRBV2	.	CASSGVLLETDTQYF	TGTGCCAGCAGTGGCGTTCTCTTGGAGACAGATACGCAGTATTTT
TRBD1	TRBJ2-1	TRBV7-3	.	CASSPYWDRDNEQFF	TGTGCCAGCAGCCCCTACTGGGACAGAGACAATGAGCAGTTCTTC
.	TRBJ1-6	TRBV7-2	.	CASSLTGGGSSYNSPLHF	TGTGCCAGCAGCCTCACCGGGGGCGGGAGCTCCTATAATTCACCCCTCCACTTT
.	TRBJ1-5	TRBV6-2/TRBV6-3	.	CASSYYRVRNQPQHF	TGTGCCAGCAGTTACTACCGGGTGCGCAATCAGCCCCAGCATTTT
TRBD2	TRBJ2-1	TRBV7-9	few	CASSFSGGAKEQFF	TGTGCCAGCAGCTTTAGCGGGGGGGCTAAGGAGCAGTTCTTC
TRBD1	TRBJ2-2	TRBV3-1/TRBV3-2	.	CASSPRSDREKTGELFF	TGTGCCAGCAGCCCCCGTTCGGACAGGGAAAAGACCGGGGAGCTGTTTTTT
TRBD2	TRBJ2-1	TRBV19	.	CASSIDSGGPNEQFF	TGTGCCAGTAGTATTGACAGCGGGGGGCCGAATGAGCAGTTCTTC
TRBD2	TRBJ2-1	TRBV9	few	CASSVEGSGEQFF	TGTGCCAGCAGCGTAGAGGGTAGCGGGGAGCAGTTCTTC
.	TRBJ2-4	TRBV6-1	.	CASSDRGTAKNIQYF	TGTGCCAGCAGTGACCGCGGCACAGCCAAAAACATTCAGTACTTC
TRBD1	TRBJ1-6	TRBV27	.	CASSAQGQTIISPLHF	TGTGCCAGCAGTGCCCAGGGACAGACTATAATTTCACCCCTCCACTTT
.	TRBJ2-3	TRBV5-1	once	CASSLIRDTDTQYF	TGCGCCAGCAGCTTGATCCGGGACACAGATACGCAGTATTTT